The 8 T cell receptor beta chains below were found in one sample sequenced in a study of CD8 T cells in ankylosing spondylitis. No cognate antigen is known for these TCRs. Study-level results: Ankylosing spondylitis blood seemed to carry a telltale TCR beta motif made of roughly 8 highly homologous variants.

One entry per CDR3 protein, called by TCRdb with MiXCR from the 5' RACE reads. The table records hundreds of thousands of distinct CDR3 sequences, 12% of them present only once. Input material: blood, either unsorted or a sorted T cell fraction (not recorded which). These receptors were collected from a male donor with ankylosing spondylitis.

The rearrangement links TRBV7-3 to TRBJ2-7, with a weak D call TRBD2 (5 bases). The V end lost 4 bases, the J end lost 6 bases, and 10 bases lay between the germline ends. The CDR3 spans 12 residues. Per germline, CDR1 SGHTA and CDR2 FQGTGA. CDR3 region: CASSYGEGEQYF. The CDR3 DNA reads as TGTGCCAGCAGCTACGGGGAAGGCGAGCAGTACTTC.

This clonotype showed up many times. This chain connects TRBV9 to TRBJ2-5; 7 bases are a match to TRBD1. CDR1 is SGDLS, CDR2 YYNGEE, per germline. This CDR3 is 14 amino acids long. J gave up 2 bases and V 0 bases, and 1 base lay outside the gene matches. The CDR3 DNA reads as TGTGCCAGCAGCGTAGGGGGACAGCAAGAGACCCAGTACTTC. This gives the protein CASSVGGQQETQYF. Variable domain in full (rest from reference TRBV9 and TRBJ2-5): DSGVTQTPKHLITATGQRVTLRCSPRSGDLSVYWYQQSLDQGLQFLIQYYNGEERAKGNILERFSAQQFPDLHSELNLSSLELGDSALYFCASSVGGQQETQYFGPGTRLLVL.

J is TRBJ2-1 and V is TRBV6-5; no clear D. The CDR3 totals 13 residues. Per the germline V gene, CDR1 is MNHEY and CDR2 is SVGAGI. V lost 2 bases and J lost 13, with 15 bases in between. The CDR3 DNA is TGTGCCAGCAGTTACAGGCCCGACCTGGACCAGTTCTTC. It translates to CASSYRPDLDQFF.

This clonotype occurred many times. The chain recombines TRBV20-1 with TRBJ2-5; D is undetermined. This CDR3 is built from 12 residues. Germline CDR1 DFQATT, CDR2 SNEGSKA (reference sequence). Trimming stripped 4 bases from V and 7 bases from J, with 13 bases between. CDR3 region: CSANGPGRTQYF. DNA for the CDR3: TGCAGTGCTAACGGACCGGGTAGGACCCAGTACTTC.

In this sample, this clonotype turned up a few times. The chain joins TRBV11-2 to TRBJ2-7, with 8 bases lining up with TRBD2. CDR1 is SGHAT, CDR2 FQNNGV, per germline. J lost 5 bases, V lost 5 bases, and 8 bases had no gene match. The CDR3 has 14 amino acids. In DNA form, the CDR3 reads TGTGCCAGCAGCCTGGGACTAGTTACCAACGAGCAGTACTTC. The encoded protein is CASSLGLVTNEQYF.

This chain connects TRBV20-1 to TRBJ2-7; 7 positions agree with TRBD1. Looked up from germline, CDR1 is DFQATT and CDR2 is SNEGSKA (reference sequence). The V gene end was trimmed by 6 bases and the J gene end by 0 bases; junction bases not matched to a gene: 8. The CDR3 length is 14 residues. In nucleotides, the CDR3 is TGCAGTGCCGGCACGGGACAGCTCTCCTACGAGCAGTACTTC. It yields the protein CSAGTGQLSYEQYF.

The chain is built from TRBV7-9 and TRBJ1-2; D not resolved. This CDR3 comprises 13 residues. The V and J ends lost 4 bases and 5 bases respectively, with 11 bases between them. Germline V gene sequence: CDR1 SEHNR, CDR2 FQNEAQ (reference sequence). The CDR3, as DNA: TGTGCCAGCAGCTCCGAGAAAGGGTATGGCTACACCTTC. This translates into CASSSEKGYGYTF.

This clonotype showed up just a few times. V usage is TRBV9 and J usage is TRBJ1-1; D is unclear. Germline lookup yields CDR1 SGDLS and CDR2 YYNGEE. This CDR3 contains 14 residues. Trimming cost V 0 bases and J 1 base, with 7 bases left between them. The CDR3 reads CASSVVGRNTEAFF. The CDR3 nucleotides read TGTGCCAGCAGCGTAGTAGGGAGGAACACTGAAGCTTTCTTT.